This T cell receptor beta chain was profiled in a study of breast tumors, draining lymph nodes, adjacent tissues. There are 12 residues in the CDR3. Concerning this clonotype: Possible read error: a much larger clone is one base away.

The lymph nodes were axillary draining lymph nodes from breast cancer patients. A single record per CDR3 protein comes from TCRdb applying MiXCR to the multiplex PCR reads. The sample holds approximately 130,000 distinct CDR3 sequences, 21% seen once. The chain links TRBV12-3 or TRBV12-4 to TRBJ2-1; TRBD1 matches 7 bases. Sequencing used axillary lymph node tissue. This TCR came from a female donor with breast cancer. Some clones in this sample may be carry-over from other donors' samples. CDR3 protein: CASTRTGNGQFF. The DNA of the CDR3 is TGTGCCAGCACTAGGACAGGCAATGGGCAGTTCTTC.